This TCR beta chain was captured in a study of beta chain features in type 1 diabetes. The overall study: Across all samples, roughly 98,000,000 sorted cells were examined. The study's findings and limits: Across patients, naive, central memory and Treg TCRB repertoires exhibited apparently greater similarity than was observed across healthy donors. TCRB CDR3 length was moderately but significantly reduced in all four CD4+ subsets of Type 1 diabetes patients.

Germline V gene sequence: CDR1 LNHNV, CDR2 YYDKDF (reference sequence). Trimming stripped 5 bases from V and 6 bases from J, with 14 bases between. The CDR3 covers 15 residues. The authors reverse transcribed all of the isolated RNA, so sequencing captured expressed TCRB transcripts. Here immunoSEQ multiplex PCR was the method, and the copy in TCRdb shows in-frame clones only, minus some. The sample carries about 620,000 clones, roughly 16% recorded once. A CD45RO/CCR7/CD25/CD127/CD95/CD27 panel sorted naive, central memory, regulatory and stem cell-like memory CD4+ cells. This clone showed up just a few times. Its antigen is currently unknown.

The TCR originated in a man between 18 and 35 years old in good health. The sequenced sample consisted of naive CD4+ T cells from blood. V and J are TRBV15 and TRBJ1-6, with D perhaps matching TRBD1 (5 bases). CDR3 sequence (DNA): TGTGCCACCAGCGGGTGGCGGGGCGGTAATTCACCCCTCCACTTT. This codes for CATSGWRGGNSPLHF.